The 19 T cell receptor beta chains reported below all come from one sample, sequenced in a study of CDR3 diversity in severe acne. TCRdb reanalysed the PCR reads using MiXCR and keeps one entry per CDR3 protein. The sample records some 90,000 distinct CDR3 sequences, 49% being singletons. The sample comprised blood. The receptors originated from a male donor with severe acne vulgaris.

The chain links TRBV5-4 to TRBJ1-3; D remains unclear. Trimming took off 2 bases at V and 2 bases at J, with 5 bases between the two ends. Germline V lookup: CDR1 SGHNT, CDR2 YYREEE (reference sequence). The CDR3 contains 13 residues. CDR3 DNA sequence: TGTGCCAGCAGCTTCTCGGCTGGAAACACCATATATTTT. As protein: CASSFSAGNTIYF.

V is TRBV7-6 and J is TRBJ2-3; D perhaps matches TRBD2 (6 bases). Trimming removed 4 bases at V and 2 bases at J, with 13 bases between. Germline V gene lookup returns CDR1 SGHVS and CDR2 FNYEAQ. The CDR3 loop spans 15 amino acids. CDR3 DNA sequence: TGTGCCAGCAGCTGGCGGGACCAAATCACAGATACGCAGTATTTT. This gives the protein CASSWRDQITDTQYF.

This sequence joins TRBV7-2 and TRBJ2-3; D is unresolved. With 6 bases removed from V and 0 bases from J, the gap between germline ends came to 10 bases. Germline-derived CDR1 and CDR2 are SGHTA and FQGNSA. This CDR3 is 14 amino acids long. The CDR3 bases are TGTGCCAGCAGTCACGGCGATAGCACAGATACGCAGTATTTT. This translates into CASSHGDSTDTQYF.

The table lists this clonotype with a count of one. The chain is built from TRBV29-1 and TRBJ2-5; possible D gene TRBD2, 5 bases. The V end was cut by 6 bases, the J end by 6 bases, with 26 bases between. From germline, CDR1 is SQVTM and CDR2 ANQGSEA. The CDR3 has 16 residues. CDR3 region: CSVDAASLAFPKTQYF. The CDR3 DNA sequence: TGCAGCGTAGACGCAGCCTCATTAGCGTTTCCAAAGACCCAGTACTTC.

This clonotype was seen ten or more times. The J gene is TRBJ1-3, the V gene TRBV29-1; D is uncertain. Per germline, CDR1 SQVTM and CDR2 ANQGSEA. Trimming removed 7 bases at V and 6 bases at J, with 10 bases between. This CDR3 has 11 amino acids. The CDR3, as DNA: TGCAGCGCTCGAAGGGAAAACACCATATATTTT. Encoded protein: CSARRENTIYF.

The V gene is TRBV9, the J gene TRBJ1-1; D ambiguous. Germline CDR1 and CDR2: SGDLS and YYNGEE. The CDR3 runs to 13 residues. Trimming took off 3 bases at V and 1 base at J, with 7 bases between the two ends. The CDR3 DNA is TGTGCCAGCAGCGCCTCAGCGAACACTGAAGCTTTCTTT. Protein sequence: CASSASANTEAFF.

The rearrangement uses TRBV5-6 and TRBJ1-4; D perhaps matches TRBD1 (5 bases). The CDR3 length is 16 residues. Per the germline V gene, CDR1 is SGHDT and CDR2 is YYEEEE. The ends were cut back, 0 bases at V and 3 bases at J, with 12 bases in the middle. CDR3 sequence reads: CASSLEGLGANEKLFF. The DNA for the CDR3 is TGTGCCAGCAGCTTGGAGGGGTTGGGGGCTAATGAAAAACTGTTTTTT.

This clonotype was detected ten times or more. The rearrangement joins TRBV5-1 to TRBJ2-7; 9 nucleotides match TRBD2. Germline V gene data show CDR1 as SGHRS and CDR2 as YFSETQ. J was trimmed by 4 bases and V by 4 bases; bases with no gene match: 15. CDR3 length: 17 residues. The DNA for the CDR3 is TGCGCCAGCAGCAATCGGGTAGCGGGAGTCCTTTCATACGAGCAGTACTTC. This sequence encodes CASSNRVAGVLSYEQYF.

This clonotype has just one count. This sequence joins TRBV5-6 and TRBJ2-7; TRBD1 aligns across 9 bases. The CDR3 covers 14 residues. The junction had 0 bases not matched to a gene; V was cut back by 0 bases and J by 2 bases. CDR1 SGHDT and CDR2 YYEEEE come from the germline V gene. For the CDR3, the DNA is TGTGCCAGCAGCTTGGGGGACAGGGCCTACGAGCAGTACTTC. It yields the protein CASSLGDRAYEQYF. Filled out from reference TRBV5-6 and TRBJ2-7, the complete variable domain reads DAGVTQSPTHLIKTRGQQVTLRCSPKSGHDTVSWYQQALGQGPQFIFQYYEEEERQRGNFPDRFSGHQFPNYSSELNVNALLLGDSALYLCASSLGDRAYEQYFGPGTRLTVT.

Comment on this clonotype: This likely comes from a read error, as the CDR3 has no conserved phenylalanine or tryptophan at its end. The chain combines TRBV10-1 with TRBJ2-7, with D maybe TRBD2 (5 bases). The CDR3 covers 14 residues. V was trimmed by 2 bases and J by 3 bases, leaving 11 bases between them. Germline CDR1 and CDR2: WNHNN and SYGVQD (reference sequence). Here the CDR3 reads CASSEGGTNYEQYL. CDR3 sequence (DNA): TGCGCCAGCAGTGAGGGAGGCACTAACTACGAGCAGTACCTC.

The chain combines TRBV9 with TRBJ2-3, with 11 bases fitting TRBD1. Germline V gives CDR1 SGDLS, CDR2 YYNGEE. The junction had 8 bases not matched to a gene; V was cut back by 4 bases and J by 4 bases. The CDR3 runs 16 residues. The CDR3 sequence: CASSKGQGAVADTQYF. CDR3 in DNA: TGTGCCAGCAGCAAAGGACAGGGGGCTGTCGCAGATACGCAGTATTTT.

The gene calls are TRBV19 and TRBJ2-7; D gene ambiguous. Trimming cost V 4 bases and J 1 base, with 8 bases left between them. The CDR3 contains 13 residues. Per germline, CDR1 LNHDA and CDR2 SQIVND (reference sequence). The CDR3 sequence is CASSNSRSYEQYF. The DNA of the CDR3 is TGTGCCAGTAGTAACTCAAGGTCCTACGAGCAGTACTTC.

This chain links TRBV5-1 with TRBJ2-1; perhaps D is TRBD1 or TRBD2 (5 bases each). There are 16 residues in the CDR3. Trimming shortened V by 3 bases and J by 6 bases, and 19 bases separated the two germline ends. CDR1 SGHRS and CDR2 YFSETQ come from the germline V gene. CDR3 sequence reads: CASSSPGPNHLNEQFF. CDR3 sequence (DNA): TGCGCCAGCAGCTCCCCGGGACCCAACCACCTCAATGAGCAGTTCTTC.

V gene TRBV5-5 combines with J gene TRBJ2-6, with D perhaps TRBD1 or TRBD2 (5 bases each). CDR3 length equals 16 residues. Per germline, CDR1 SGHKS and CDR2 YYEKEE (reference sequence). Trimming took off 4 bases at V and 3 bases at J, with 14 bases between the two ends. The CDR3 here is CASSGGFGIGANVLTF. Written as DNA, the CDR3 is TGTGCCAGCAGCGGGGGTTTCGGGATTGGGGCCAACGTCCTGACTTTC.

The chain has TRBV25-1 and TRBJ2-7; D gene uncertain. The CDR3 has 13 amino acids. Trimming shortened V by 3 bases and J by 3 bases, and 9 bases separated the two germline ends. CDR1 MGHDK and CDR2 SYGVNS come from the germline V gene. The CDR3 reads CASSDLASYEQYF. CDR3 nucleotide sequence: TGTGCCAGCAGTGATCTGGCCAGCTACGAGCAGTACTTC.

Details on this clonotype: With a much larger clone just one base away, this may be a read error. The chain couples TRBV6-5 to TRBJ2-3; 7 nucleotides line up with TRBD2. There are 14 residues in the CDR3. Germline assignment: CDR1 MNHEY and CDR2 SVGAGI. The DNA for the CDR3 is TGTGCCAGCAGTTACGGACTAGGCACATATACGCAGTATTTT. Protein sequence: CASSYGLGTYTQYF.

The table lists this clonotype with a count of one. The gene calls are TRBV12-3 or TRBV12-4 and TRBJ2-2; 7 bases fit TRBD1. Unmatched junction bases numbered 0, after V lost 6 bases and J lost 8 bases. The CDR3 covers 11 residues. The CDR3 coding sequence is TGTGCCAGCAGACAGGGGGGGGAGCTGTTTTTT. Its translation is CASRQGGELFF.

This clonotype was seen ten or more times. The chain joins TRBV2 to TRBJ2-3, with D possibly being TRBD1 or TRBD2 (5 bases each). V gave up 6 bases and J gave up 2 bases, with 12 bases separating them. Germline values: CDR1 SNHLY, CDR2 FYNNEI. CDR3 length equals 14 residues. Written as DNA, the CDR3 is TGTGCCAGCAGAGGGGACGGAATCACAGATACGCAGTATTTT. Amino acid sequence: CASRGDGITDTQYF.

The chain employs TRBV29-1 and TRBJ1-5; no firm D call. V dropped 1 base and J dropped 11 bases, with 24 bases sitting between them. From germline, CDR1 is SQVTM and CDR2 ANQGSEA. The CDR3 sequence is 16 residues long. The CDR3 protein is CSVEVASGIIQETQHF. In nucleotides, the CDR3 is TGCAGCGTTGAAGTAGCTAGCGGCATTATCCAAGAGACCCAGCATTTT.